This T cell receptor (beta chain) was recovered during a study of T cells in narcolepsy. Notes on the study in general: In some patient and control memory CD4+ samples, autoreactive clones were absent. Reportedly, autoreactive clonotypes were serially detected in patients' blood but not controls'. Autoreactive HCRT-specific and TRIB2-specific clonotypes were marked in same-patient CSF-versus-blood CD4+ comparisons.

To note about this clone: Its antigen is not identified.

CDR3 length: 14 amino acids. The V end lost 7 bases, the J end lost 0 bases, and 12 bases lay between the germline ends. Per germline, CDR1 MDHEN and CDR2 SYDVKM. Method: immunoSEQ multiplex PCR; TCRdb's copy keeps in-frame clones and lacks some. There are tens of thousands of clones in the sample; approximately 80% occur only once, and around 1% lies in the top ten. Sequenced sample: CD45RA- memory CD4+ T cells from PBMCs. The receptor comes from a human donor with narcolepsy. The rearrangement links TRBV28 to TRBJ1-1; D may be TRBD1 (6 bases). The CDR3 loop is CASTRGLVNTEAFF. CDR3 nucleotide sequence: TGTGCCAGCACCAGGGGCCTGGTGAACACTGAAGCTTTCTTT. Drawing the rest from reference TRBV28 and TRBJ1-1, the complete variable domain is DVKVTQSSRYLVKRTGEKVFLECVQDMDHENMFWYRQDPGLGLRLIYFSYDVKMKEKGDIPEGYSVSREKKERFSLILESASTNQTSMYLCASTRGLVNTEAFFGQGTRLTVV.